This TCR beta chain was identified in a study of blood T cell repertoires in COVID-19. Study as a whole: PBMCs, B-cell-depleted T cells, or T cells provided the cDNA or gDNA that made up the material.

The repertoire was sequenced with immunoSEQ multiplex PCR; TCRdb's copy has only in-frame clones and lacks some. Among over 60,000 clones listed, roughly 80% were seen once. CDR1 SEHNR and CDR2 FQNEAQ come from the germline V gene (reference sequence). J gave up 7 bases and V 10 bases, and 7 bases lay outside the gene matches. The CDR3 length is 13 residues. The origin of this receptor is a man in his sixties with COVID-19, enrolled during active disease. The sequenced sample was peripheral blood. V usage is TRBV7-9 and J usage is TRBJ1-6; 7 bases agree with TRBD1. CDR3 bases: TGTGCCACCGACGGACAGGCAAATTCACCCCTCCACTTT. Protein product: CATDGQANSPLHF.